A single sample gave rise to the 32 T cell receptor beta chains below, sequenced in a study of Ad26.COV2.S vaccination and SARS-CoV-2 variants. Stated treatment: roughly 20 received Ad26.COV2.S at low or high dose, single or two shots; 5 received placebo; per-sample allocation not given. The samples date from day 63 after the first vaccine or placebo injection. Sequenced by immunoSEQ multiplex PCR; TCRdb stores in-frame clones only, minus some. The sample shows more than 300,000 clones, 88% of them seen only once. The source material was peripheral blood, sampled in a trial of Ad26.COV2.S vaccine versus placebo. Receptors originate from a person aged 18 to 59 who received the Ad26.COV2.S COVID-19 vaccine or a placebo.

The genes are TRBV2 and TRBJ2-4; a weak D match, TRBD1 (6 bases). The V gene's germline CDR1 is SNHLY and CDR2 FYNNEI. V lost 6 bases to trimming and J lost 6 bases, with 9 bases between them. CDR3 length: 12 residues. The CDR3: CASRSQGNIQYF. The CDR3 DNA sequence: TGTGCCAGCAGGTCACAGGGAAACATTCAGTACTTC.

The CDR3 region has the DNA TGTGCCAGTAGTAGAGGACAGGGACCGAACACCGGGGAGCTGTTTTTT. Its translation is CASSRGQGPNTGELFF. This rearrangement joins TRBV19 to TRBJ2-2, with TRBD1 matching over 8 bases. Germline-derived CDR1 and CDR2 are LNHDA and SQIVND (reference sequence). The CDR3 extends over 16 amino acids. J was trimmed by 0 bases and V by 4 bases; bases with no gene match: 4. Together with reference TRBV19 and TRBJ2-2, the CDR3 gives the full variable domain: DGGITQSPKYLFRKEGQNVTLSCEQNLNHDAMYWYRQDPGQGLRLIYYSQIVNDFQKGDIAEGYSVSREKKESFPLTVTSAQKNPTAFYLCASSRGQGPNTGELFFGEGSRLTVL.

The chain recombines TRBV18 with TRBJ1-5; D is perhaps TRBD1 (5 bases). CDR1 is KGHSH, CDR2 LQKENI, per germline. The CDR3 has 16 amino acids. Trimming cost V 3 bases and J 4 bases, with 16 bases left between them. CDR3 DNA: TGTGCCAGCTCACCTTTCGCAAGGGGCAAAAATCAGCCCCAGCATTTT. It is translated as CASSPFARGKNQPQHF.

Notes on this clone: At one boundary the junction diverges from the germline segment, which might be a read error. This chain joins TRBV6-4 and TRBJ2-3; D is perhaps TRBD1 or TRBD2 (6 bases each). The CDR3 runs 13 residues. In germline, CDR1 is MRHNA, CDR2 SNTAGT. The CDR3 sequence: CASSAGGTDTQYF. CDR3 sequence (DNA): TGTGCCAGCAGTGCCGGGGGCACCGATACGCAGTATTTT.

This CDR3 reads CASSPGLPSSDTQYF. In nucleotides, the CDR3 is TGTGCCAGCAGCCCTGGACTACCGTCCTCAGATACGCAGTATTTT. The genes are TRBV7-9 and TRBJ2-3; TRBD2 might be the D (6 bases). The CDR3 runs to 15 residues. Germline assignment: CDR1 SEHNR and CDR2 FQNEAQ (reference sequence). Between the trimmed V and J ends, which lost 5 bases and 4 bases, there was a span of 16 bases. The variable domain in full, completed from reference TRBV7-9 and TRBJ2-3, reads DTGVSQNPRHKITKRGQNVTFRCDPISEHNRLYWYRQTLGQGPEFLTYFQNEAQLEKSRLLSDRFSAERPKGSFSTLEIQRTEQGDSAMYLCASSPGLPSSDTQYFGPGTRLTVL.

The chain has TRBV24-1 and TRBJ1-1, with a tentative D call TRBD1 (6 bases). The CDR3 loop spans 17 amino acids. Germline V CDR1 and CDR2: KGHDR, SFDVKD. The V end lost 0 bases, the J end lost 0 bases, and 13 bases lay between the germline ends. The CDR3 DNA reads TGTGCCACCAGTGATTTGTCTCCGGGACACATGAACACTGAAGCTTTCTTT. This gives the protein CATSDLSPGHMNTEAFF.

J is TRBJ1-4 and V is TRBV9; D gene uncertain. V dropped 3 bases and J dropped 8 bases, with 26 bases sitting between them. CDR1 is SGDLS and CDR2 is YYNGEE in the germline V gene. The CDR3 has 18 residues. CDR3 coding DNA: TGTGCCAGCAGCGCTGCGCCGTTGTCGACCGGGGTTTCGGAAAAACTGTTTTTT. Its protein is CASSAAPLSTGVSEKLFF.

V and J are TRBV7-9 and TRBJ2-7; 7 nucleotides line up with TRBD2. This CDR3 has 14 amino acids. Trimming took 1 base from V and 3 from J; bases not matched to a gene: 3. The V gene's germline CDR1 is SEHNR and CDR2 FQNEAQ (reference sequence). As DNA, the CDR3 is TGTGCCAGCAGCTTAGTAGCGGGCTACTACGAGCAGTACTTC. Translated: CASSLVAGYYEQYF. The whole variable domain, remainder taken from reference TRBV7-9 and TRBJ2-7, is DTGVSQNPRHKITKRGQNVTFRCDPISEHNRLYWYRQTLGQGPEFLTYFQNEAQLEKSRLLSDRFSAERPKGSFSTLEIQRTEQGDSAMYLCASSLVAGYYEQYFGPGTRLTVT.

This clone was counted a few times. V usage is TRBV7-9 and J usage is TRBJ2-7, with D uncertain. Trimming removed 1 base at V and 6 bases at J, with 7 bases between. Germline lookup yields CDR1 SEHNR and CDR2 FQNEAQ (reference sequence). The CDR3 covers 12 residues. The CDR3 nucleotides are TGTGCCAGCAGCTTAGGGCGAGGCGAGCAGTACTTC. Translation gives CASSLGRGEQYF.

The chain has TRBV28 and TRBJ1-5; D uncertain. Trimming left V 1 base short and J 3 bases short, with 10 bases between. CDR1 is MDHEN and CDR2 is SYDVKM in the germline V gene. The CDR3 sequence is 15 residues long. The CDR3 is CASSLFRGTNQPQHF. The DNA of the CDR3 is TGTGCCAGCAGTTTATTTCGCGGAACCAATCAGCCCCAGCATTTT.

The CDR3 is CASSLEGAGEYNEQFF. The CDR3 DNA follows: TGCGCCAGCAGCCTCGAGGGAGCGGGAGAATACAATGAGCAGTTCTTC. This sequence joins TRBV4-3 and TRBJ2-1; 8 nucleotides align to TRBD2. Germline V CDR1 and CDR2: LGHNA, YSLEER. The V and J ends lost 4 bases and 4 bases, in that order; junction bases with no gene match: 9. This CDR3 region has 16 residues.

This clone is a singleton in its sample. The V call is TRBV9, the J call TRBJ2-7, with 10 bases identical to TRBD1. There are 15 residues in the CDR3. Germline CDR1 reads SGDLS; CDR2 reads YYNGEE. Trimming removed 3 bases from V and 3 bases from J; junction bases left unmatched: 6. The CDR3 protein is CASSGGTGEIYEQYF. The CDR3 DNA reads TGTGCCAGCAGCGGCGGGACAGGGGAAATCTACGAGCAGTACTTC.

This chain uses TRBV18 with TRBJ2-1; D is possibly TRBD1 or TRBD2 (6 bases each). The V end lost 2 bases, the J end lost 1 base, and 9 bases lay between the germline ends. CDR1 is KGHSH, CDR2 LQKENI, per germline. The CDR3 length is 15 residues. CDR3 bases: TGTGCCAGCTCACCAAGGGGGGCTTCCTACAATGAGCAGTTCTTC. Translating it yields CASSPRGASYNEQFF.

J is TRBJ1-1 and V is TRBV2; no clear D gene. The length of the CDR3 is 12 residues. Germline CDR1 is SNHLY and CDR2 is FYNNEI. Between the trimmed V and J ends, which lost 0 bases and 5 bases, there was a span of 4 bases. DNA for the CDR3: TGTGCCAGCAGTGAAGCAGGGACTGAAGCTTTCTTT. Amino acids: CASSEAGTEAFF.

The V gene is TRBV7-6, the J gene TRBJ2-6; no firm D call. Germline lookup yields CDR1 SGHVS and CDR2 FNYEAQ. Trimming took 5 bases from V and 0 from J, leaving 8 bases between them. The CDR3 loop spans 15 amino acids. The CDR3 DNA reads TGTGCCAGCAGCCCGGTGGGCTCTGGGGCCAACGTCCTGACTTTC. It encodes CASSPVGSGANVLTF.

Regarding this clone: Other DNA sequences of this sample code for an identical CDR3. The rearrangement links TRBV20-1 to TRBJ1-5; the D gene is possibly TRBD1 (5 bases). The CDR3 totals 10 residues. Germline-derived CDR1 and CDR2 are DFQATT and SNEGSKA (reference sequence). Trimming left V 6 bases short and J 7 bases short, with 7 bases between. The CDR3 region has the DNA TGCAGTGCAGGGGACCAGCCCCAGCATTTT. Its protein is CSAGDQPQHF.

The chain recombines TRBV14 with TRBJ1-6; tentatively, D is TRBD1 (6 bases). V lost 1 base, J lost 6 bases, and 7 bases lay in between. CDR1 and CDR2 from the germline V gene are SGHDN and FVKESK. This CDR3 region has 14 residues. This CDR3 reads CASSQARGNSPLHF. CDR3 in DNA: TGTGCCAGCAGCCAAGCCAGGGGTAATTCACCCCTCCACTTT.

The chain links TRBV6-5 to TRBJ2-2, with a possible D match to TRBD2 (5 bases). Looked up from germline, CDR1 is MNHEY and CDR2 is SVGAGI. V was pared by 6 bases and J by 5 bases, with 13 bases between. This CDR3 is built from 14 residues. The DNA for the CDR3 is TGTGCCAGCAGCCCGAGCCCGGGGACCGGGGAGCTGTTTTTT. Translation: CASSPSPGTGELFF.

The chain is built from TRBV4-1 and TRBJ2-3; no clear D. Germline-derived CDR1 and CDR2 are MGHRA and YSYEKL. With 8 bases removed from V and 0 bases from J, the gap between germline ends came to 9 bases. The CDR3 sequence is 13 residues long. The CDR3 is CASGDWSTDTQYF. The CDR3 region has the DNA TGCGCCAGCGGCGACTGGAGCACAGATACGCAGTATTTT.

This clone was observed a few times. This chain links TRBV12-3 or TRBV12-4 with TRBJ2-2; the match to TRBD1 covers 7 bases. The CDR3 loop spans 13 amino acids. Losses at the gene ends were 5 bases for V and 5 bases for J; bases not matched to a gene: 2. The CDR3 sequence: CASSIQGTGELFF. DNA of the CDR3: TGTGCCAGCAGTATACAGGGGACCGGGGAGCTGTTTTTT.

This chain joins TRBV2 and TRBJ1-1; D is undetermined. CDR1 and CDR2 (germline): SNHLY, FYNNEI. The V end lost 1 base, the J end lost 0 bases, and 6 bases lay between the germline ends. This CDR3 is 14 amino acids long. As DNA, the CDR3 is TGTGCCAGCAGTGAAGAGGTCATGAACACTGAAGCTTTCTTT. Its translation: CASSEEVMNTEAFF.

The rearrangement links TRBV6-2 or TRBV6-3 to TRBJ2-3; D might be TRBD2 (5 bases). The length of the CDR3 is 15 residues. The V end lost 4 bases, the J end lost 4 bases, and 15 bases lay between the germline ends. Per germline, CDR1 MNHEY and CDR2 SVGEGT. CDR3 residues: CASSWGGRRADTQYF. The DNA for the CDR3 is TGTGCCAGCAGTTGGGGTGGGAGAAGGGCAGATACGCAGTATTTT.

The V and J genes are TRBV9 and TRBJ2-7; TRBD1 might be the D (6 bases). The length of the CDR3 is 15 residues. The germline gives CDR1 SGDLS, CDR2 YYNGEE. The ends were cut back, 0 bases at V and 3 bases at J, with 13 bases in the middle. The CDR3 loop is CASSVATGSNYEQYF. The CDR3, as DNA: TGTGCCAGCAGCGTAGCAACAGGGAGCAACTACGAGCAGTACTTC. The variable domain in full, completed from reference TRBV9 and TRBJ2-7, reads DSGVTQTPKHLITATGQRVTLRCSPRSGDLSVYWYQQSLDQGLQFLIQYYNGEERAKGNILERFSAQQFPDLHSELNLSSLELGDSALYFCASSVATGSNYEQYFGPGTRLTVT.

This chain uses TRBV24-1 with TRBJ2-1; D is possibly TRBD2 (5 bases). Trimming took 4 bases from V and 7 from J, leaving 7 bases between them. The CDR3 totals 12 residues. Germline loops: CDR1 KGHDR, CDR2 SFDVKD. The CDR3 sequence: CATSDRGNEQFF. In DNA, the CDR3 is TGTGCCACCAGTGACCGCGGGAATGAGCAGTTCTTC.

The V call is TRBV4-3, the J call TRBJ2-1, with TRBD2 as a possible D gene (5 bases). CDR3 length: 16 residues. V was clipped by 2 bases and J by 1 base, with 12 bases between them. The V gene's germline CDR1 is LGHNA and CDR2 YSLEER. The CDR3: CASSQSPSGSYNEQFF. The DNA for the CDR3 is TGCGCCAGCAGCCAATCCCCGTCGGGGTCCTACAATGAGCAGTTCTTC.

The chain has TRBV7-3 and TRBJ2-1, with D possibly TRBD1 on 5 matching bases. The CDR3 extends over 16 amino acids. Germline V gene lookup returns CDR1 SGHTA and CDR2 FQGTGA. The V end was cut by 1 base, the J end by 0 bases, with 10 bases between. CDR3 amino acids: CASSLIRQPSYNEQFF. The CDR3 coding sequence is TGTGCCAGCAGCTTAATCCGACAGCCCTCCTACAATGAGCAGTTCTTC.

CDR3 region: CASSVETGKYEQYF. CDR3 sequence (DNA): TGTGCCAGCAGCGTAGAGACAGGGAAGTACGAGCAGTACTTC. The genes are TRBV9 and TRBJ2-7; TRBD1 agrees at 7 bases. The CDR3 covers 14 residues. Germline V gene data show CDR1 as SGDLS and CDR2 as YYNGEE. Trimming cost V 0 bases and J 4 bases; bases outside gene matches: 4.

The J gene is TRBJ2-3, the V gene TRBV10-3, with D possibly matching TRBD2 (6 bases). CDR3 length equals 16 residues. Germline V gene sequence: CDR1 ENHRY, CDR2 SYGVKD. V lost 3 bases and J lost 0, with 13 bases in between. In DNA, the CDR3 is TGTGCCATCAGTGAATTTGTCGGGGGTAGCACAGATACGCAGTATTTT. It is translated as CAISEFVGGSTDTQYF.

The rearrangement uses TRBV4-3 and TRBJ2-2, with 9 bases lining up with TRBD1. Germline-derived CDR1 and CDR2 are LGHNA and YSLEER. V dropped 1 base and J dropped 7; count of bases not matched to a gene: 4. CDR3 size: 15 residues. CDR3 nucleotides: TGCGCCAGCAGCCAAGGACAGGGGGACCTCGGGGAGCTGTTTTTT. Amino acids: CASSQGQGDLGELFF.

The CDR3 is CASKRASWDSPLHF. Here the CDR3 DNA reads TGTGCCAGCAAACGGGCCTCCTGGGATTCACCCCTCCACTTT. This chain links TRBV6-5 with TRBJ1-6; D gene ambiguous. The CDR3 consists of 14 residues. The ends were cut back, 7 bases at V and 8 bases at J, with 15 bases in the middle. Germline V gene data show CDR1 as MNHEY and CDR2 as SVGAGI.

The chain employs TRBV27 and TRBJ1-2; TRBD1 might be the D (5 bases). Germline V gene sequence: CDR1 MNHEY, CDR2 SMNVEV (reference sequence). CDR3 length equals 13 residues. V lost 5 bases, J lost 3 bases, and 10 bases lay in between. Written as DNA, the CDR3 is TGTGCCAGCAGTCCAGACAGATACTATGGCTACACCTTC. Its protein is CASSPDRYYGYTF.

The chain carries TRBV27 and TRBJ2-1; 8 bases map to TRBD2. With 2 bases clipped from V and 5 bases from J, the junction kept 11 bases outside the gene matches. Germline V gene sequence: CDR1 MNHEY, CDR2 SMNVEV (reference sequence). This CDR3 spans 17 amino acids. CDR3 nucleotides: TGTGCCAGCAGTTTAAGACCGCCGGGACTAGAAAACAATGAGCAGTTCTTC. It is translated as CASSLRPPGLENNEQFF.